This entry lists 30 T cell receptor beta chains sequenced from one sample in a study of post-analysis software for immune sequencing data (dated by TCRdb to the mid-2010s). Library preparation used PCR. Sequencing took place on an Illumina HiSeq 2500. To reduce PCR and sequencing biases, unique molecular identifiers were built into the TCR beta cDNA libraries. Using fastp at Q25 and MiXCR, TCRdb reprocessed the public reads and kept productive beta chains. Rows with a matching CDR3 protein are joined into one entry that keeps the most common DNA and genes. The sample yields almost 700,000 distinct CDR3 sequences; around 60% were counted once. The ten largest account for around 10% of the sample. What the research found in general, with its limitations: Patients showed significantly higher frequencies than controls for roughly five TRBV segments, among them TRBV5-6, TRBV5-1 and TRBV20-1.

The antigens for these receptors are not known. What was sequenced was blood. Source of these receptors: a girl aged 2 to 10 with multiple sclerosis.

CDR3 loop: CSVVLAGVPDTQYF. The CDR3 DNA sequence: TGCAGCGTTGTACTAGCGGGAGTGCCAGATACGCAGTATTTT. The chain is built from TRBV29-1 and TRBJ2-3; 11 positions match TRBD2. The J segment lost 4 bases and the V segment lost 4 bases, leaving 4 bases of the junction unmatched. The CDR3 covers 14 residues. Germline CDR1 SQVTM, CDR2 ANQGSEA.

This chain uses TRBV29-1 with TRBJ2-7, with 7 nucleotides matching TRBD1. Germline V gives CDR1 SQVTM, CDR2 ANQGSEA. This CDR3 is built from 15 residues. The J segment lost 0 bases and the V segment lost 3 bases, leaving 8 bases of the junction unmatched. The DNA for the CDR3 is TGCAGCGTTGAGACAGGGACCCCTCGCTCCTACGAGCAGTACTTC. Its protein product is CSVETGTPRSYEQYF.

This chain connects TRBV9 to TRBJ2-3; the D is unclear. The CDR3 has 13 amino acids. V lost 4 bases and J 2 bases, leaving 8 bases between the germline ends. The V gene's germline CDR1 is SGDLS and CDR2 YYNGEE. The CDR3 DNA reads TGTGCCAGCAGCCAACACCACACAGATACGCAGTATTTT. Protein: CASSQHHTDTQYF.

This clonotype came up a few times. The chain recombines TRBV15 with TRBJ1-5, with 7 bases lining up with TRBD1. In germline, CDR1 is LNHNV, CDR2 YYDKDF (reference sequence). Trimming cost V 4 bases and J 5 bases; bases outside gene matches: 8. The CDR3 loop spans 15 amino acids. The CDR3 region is CATSTTGDPYQPQHF. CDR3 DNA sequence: TGTGCCACCAGCACCACAGGGGACCCCTATCAGCCCCAGCATTTT. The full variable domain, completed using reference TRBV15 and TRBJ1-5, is DAMVIQNPRYQVTQFGKPVTLSCSQTLNHNVMYWYQQKSSQAPKLLFHYYDKDFNNEADTPDNFQSRRPNTSFCFLDIRSPGLGDTAMYLCATSTTGDPYQPQHFGDGTRLSIL.

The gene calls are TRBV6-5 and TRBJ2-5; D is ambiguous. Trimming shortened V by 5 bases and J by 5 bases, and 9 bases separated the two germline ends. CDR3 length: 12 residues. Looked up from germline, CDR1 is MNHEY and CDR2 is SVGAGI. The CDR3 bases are TGTGCCAGCAGTAACTACGCGGAGACCCAGTACTTC. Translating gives CASSNYAETQYF.

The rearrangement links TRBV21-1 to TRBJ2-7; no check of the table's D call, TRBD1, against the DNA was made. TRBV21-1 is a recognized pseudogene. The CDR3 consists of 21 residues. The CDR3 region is CASSTPVITGNLWTDSYEQYF. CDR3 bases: TGTGCCAGCAGCACTCCGGTGATTACAGGGAACCTCTGGACCGACTCCTACGAGCAGTACTTC.

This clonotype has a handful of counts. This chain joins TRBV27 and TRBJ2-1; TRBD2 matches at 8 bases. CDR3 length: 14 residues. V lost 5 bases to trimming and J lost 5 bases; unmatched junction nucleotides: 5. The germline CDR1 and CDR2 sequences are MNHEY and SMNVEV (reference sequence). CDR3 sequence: CASSGTRRHNEQFF. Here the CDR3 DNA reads TGTGCCAGCAGTGGGACTAGGAGGCACAATGAGCAGTTCTTC.

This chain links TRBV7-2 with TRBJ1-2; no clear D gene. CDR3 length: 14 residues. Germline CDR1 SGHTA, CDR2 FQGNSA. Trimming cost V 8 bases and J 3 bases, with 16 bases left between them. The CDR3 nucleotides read TGTGCCAGCCCCCGTCCATCTGACGACTATGGCTACACCTTC. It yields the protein CASPRPSDDYGYTF.

The CDR3 region has the DNA TGTGCCAGCAGCGTAGATCTTGACGGACTAGCGGGACAGTTCTTC. It encodes CASSVDLDGLAGQFF. The V gene is TRBV9, the J gene TRBJ2-1, with 12 nucleotides matching TRBD2. CDR3 length: 15 amino acids. CDR1 and CDR2 from the germline V gene are SGDLS and YYNGEE. The junction had 8 bases not matched to a gene; V was cut back by 0 bases and J by 13 bases.

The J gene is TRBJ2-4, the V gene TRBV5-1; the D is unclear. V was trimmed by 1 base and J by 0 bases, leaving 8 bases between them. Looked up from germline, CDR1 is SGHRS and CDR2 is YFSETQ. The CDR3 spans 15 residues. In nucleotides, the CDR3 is TGCGCCAGCAGCTTGACAGACCTAGCCAAAAACATTCAGTACTTC. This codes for CASSLTDLAKNIQYF.

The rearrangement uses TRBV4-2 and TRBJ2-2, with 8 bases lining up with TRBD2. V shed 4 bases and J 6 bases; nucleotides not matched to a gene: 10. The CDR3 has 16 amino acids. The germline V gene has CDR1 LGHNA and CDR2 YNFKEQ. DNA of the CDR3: TGTGCCAGCAGCCCGGGGACTAGTGATAGCGCCGGGGAGCTGTTTTTT. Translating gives CASSPGTSDSAGELFF.

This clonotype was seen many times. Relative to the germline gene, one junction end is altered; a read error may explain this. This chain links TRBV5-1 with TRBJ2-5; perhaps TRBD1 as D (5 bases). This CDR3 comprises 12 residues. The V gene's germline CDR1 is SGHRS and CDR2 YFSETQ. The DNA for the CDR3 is TGTGCCAGCAGTTCCCAGGGAGAGACCCAGTACTTC. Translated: CASSSQGETQYF. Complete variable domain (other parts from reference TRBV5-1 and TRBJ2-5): KAGVTQTPRYLIKTRGQQVTLSCSPISGHRSVSWYQQTPGQGLQFLFEYFSETQRNKGNFPGRFSGRQFSNSRSEMNVSTLELGDSALYLCASSSQGETQYFGPGTRLLVL.

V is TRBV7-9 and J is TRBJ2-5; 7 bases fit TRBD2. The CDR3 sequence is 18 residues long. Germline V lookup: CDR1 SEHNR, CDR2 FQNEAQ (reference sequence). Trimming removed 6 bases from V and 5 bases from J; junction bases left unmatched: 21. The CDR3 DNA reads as TGTGCCAGCAGTTCCGGGACCGAAGCGGGGTCTAGTCAGGAGACCCAGTACTTC. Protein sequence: CASSSGTEAGSSQETQYF.

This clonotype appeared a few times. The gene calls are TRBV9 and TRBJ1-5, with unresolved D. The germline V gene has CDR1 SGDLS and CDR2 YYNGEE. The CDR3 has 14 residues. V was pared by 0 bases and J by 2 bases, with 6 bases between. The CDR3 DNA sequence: TGTGCCAGCAGCGTAGGGCCTGGCAATCAGCCCCAGCATTTT. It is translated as CASSVGPGNQPQHF. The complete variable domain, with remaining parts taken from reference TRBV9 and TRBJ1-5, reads DSGVTQTPKHLITATGQRVTLRCSPRSGDLSVYWYQQSLDQGLQFLIQYYNGEERAKGNILERFSAQQFPDLHSELNLSSLELGDSALYFCASSVGPGNQPQHFGDGTRLSIL.

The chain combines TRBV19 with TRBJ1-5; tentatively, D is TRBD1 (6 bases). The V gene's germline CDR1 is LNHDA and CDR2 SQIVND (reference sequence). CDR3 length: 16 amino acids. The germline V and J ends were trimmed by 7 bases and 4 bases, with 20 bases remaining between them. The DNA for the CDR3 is TGTGCCAGTACGGACAGTTCGGTAATCGGTAATCAGCCCCAGCATTTT. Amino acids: CASTDSSVIGNQPQHF.

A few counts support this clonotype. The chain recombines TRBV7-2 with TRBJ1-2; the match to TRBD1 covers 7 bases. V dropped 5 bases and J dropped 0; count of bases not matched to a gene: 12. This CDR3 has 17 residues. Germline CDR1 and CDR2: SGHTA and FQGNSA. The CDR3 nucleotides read TGTGCCAGCAGCACCCCCCGGGGGCAGGGGGCTAACTATGGCTACACCTTC. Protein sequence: CASSTPRGQGANYGYTF. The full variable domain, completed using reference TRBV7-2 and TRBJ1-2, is GAGVSQSPSNKVTEKGKDVELRCDPISGHTALYWYRQSLGQGLEFLIYFQGNSAPDKSGLPSDRFSAERTGGSVSTLTIQRTQQEDSAVYLCASSTPRGQGANYGYTFGSGTRLTVV.

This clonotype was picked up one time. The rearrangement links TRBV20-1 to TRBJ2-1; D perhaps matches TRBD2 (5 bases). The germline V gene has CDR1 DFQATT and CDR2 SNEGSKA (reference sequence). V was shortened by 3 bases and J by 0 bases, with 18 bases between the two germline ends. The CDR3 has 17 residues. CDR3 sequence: CSARPQRAASSYNEQFF. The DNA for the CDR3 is TGCAGTGCTAGGCCCCAAAGAGCGGCCAGCTCCTACAATGAGCAGTTCTTC.

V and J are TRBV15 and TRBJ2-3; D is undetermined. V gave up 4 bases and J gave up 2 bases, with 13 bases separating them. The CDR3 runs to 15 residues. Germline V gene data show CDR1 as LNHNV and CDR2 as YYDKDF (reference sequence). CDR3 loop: CATSTVASSTDTQYF. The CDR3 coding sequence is TGTGCCACCAGCACCGTGGCCTCTTCCACAGATACGCAGTATTTT.

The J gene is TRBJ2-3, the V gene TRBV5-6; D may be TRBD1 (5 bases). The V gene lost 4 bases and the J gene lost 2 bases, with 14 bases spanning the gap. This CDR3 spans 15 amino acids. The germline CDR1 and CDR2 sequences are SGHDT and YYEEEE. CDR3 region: CASSLTGTYTDTQYF. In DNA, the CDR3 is TGTGCCAGCAGCCTCACAGGAACCTACACAGATACGCAGTATTTT.

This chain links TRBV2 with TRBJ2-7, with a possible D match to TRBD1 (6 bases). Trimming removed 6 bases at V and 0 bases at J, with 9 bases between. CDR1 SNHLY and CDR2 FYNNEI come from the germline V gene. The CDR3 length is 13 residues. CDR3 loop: CASREGVSYEQYF. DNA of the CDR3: TGTGCCAGCAGAGAGGGGGTCTCCTACGAGCAGTACTTC.

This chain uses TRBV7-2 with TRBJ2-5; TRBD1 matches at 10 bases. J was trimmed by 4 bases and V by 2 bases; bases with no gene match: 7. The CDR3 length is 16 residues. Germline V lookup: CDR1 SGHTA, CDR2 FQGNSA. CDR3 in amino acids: CASSLKTGGLIETQYF. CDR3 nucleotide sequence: TGTGCCAGCAGCTTAAAGACAGGGGGCTTAATAGAGACCCAGTACTTC. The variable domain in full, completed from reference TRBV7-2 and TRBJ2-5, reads GAGVSQSPSNKVTEKGKDVELRCDPISGHTALYWYRQSLGQGLEFLIYFQGNSAPDKSGLPSDRFSAERTGGSVSTLTIQRTQQEDSAVYLCASSLKTGGLIETQYFGPGTRLLVL.

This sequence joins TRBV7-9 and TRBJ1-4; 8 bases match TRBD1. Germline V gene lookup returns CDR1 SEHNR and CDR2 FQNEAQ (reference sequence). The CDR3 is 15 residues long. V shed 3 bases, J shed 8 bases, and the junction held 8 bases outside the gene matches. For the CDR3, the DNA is TGTGCCAGCAGCTTGCAGGGGGCGCTGGAAGAAAAACTGTTTTTT. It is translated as CASSLQGALEEKLFF.

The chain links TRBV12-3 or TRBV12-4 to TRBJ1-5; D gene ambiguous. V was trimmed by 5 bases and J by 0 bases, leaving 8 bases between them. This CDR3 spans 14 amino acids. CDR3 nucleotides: TGTGCCAGCAGTCCCGGGCATAGCAATCAGCCCCAGCATTTT. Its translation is CASSPGHSNQPQHF.

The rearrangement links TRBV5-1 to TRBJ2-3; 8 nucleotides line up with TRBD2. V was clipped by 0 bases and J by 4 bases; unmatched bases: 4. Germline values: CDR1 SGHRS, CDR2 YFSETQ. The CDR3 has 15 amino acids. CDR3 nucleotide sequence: TGCGCCAGCAGCTTGGAAACGGGAGGGCCAGATACGCAGTATTTT. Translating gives CASSLETGGPDTQYF. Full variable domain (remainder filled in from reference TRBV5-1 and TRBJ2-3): KAGVTQTPRYLIKTRGQQVTLSCSPISGHRSVSWYQQTPGQGLQFLFEYFSETQRNKGNFPGRFSGRQFSNSRSEMNVSTLELGDSALYLCASSLETGGPDTQYFGPGTRLTVL.

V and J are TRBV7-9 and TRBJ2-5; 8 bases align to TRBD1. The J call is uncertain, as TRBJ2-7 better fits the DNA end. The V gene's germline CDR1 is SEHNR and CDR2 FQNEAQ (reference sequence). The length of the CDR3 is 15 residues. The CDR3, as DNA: TGTGCCAGCAGAAAGGACAGGGAAGTAAACTACGAGCAGTACTTC. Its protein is CASRKDREVNYEQYF.

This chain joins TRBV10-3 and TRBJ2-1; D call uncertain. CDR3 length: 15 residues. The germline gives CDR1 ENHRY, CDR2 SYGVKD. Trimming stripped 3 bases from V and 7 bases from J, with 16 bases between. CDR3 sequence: CAISDRAPERNEQFF. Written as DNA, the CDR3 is TGTGCCATCAGTGACAGAGCCCCGGAAAGGAATGAGCAGTTCTTC.

This CDR3 is CASSAGPRYNEQFF. DNA of the CDR3: TGTGCCAGCAGCGCGGGACCCCGCTACAATGAGCAGTTCTTC. V usage is TRBV7-6 and J usage is TRBJ2-1; weak D call: TRBD2 (6 bases). The CDR3 has 14 residues. V shed 5 bases and J shed 3 bases, with 11 bases lying between them. Germline V CDR1 and CDR2: SGHVS, FNYEAQ.

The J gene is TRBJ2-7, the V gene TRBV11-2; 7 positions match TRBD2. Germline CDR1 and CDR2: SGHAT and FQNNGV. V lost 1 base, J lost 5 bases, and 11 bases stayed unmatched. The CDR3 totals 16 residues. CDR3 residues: CASSLGALAVSDEQYF. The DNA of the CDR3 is TGTGCCAGCAGCTTAGGGGCTCTAGCGGTGTCGGACGAGCAGTACTTC.

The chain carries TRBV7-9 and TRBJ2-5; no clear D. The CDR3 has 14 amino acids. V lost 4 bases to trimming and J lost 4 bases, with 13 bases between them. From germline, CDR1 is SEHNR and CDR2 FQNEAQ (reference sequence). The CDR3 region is CASSSLLDPETQYF. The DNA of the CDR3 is TGTGCCAGCAGCTCGTTACTGGACCCAGAGACCCAGTACTTC.

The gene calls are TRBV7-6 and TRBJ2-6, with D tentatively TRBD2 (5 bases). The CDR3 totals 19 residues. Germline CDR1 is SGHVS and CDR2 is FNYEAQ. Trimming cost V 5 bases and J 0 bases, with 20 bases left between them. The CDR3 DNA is TGTGCCAGCAGCCCTAAGGCCGATGCAGGACTCTCTGGGGCCAACGTCCTGACTTTC. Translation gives CASSPKADAGLSGANVLTF.